A single sample gave rise to the 32 T cell receptor beta chains below, sequenced in a study of cytomegalovirus exposure and HLA in healthy donors. Researchers ran the PCR with 60 Vbeta and 13 Jbeta primers. The method was immunoSEQ multiplex PCR; TCRdb's version includes in-frame clones alone and lacks a portion of them. Found here are about 140,000 clones, 70% to 85% of them singletons; the top ten hold roughly 1.4%. Input material: PBMCs. All receptors derive from a man aged 25-45 years in good health and CMV-seropositive.

V usage is TRBV7-3 and J usage is TRBJ2-7, with TRBD1 matching over 10 bases. This CDR3 region has 15 residues. V lost 5 bases, J lost 7 bases, and 11 bases stayed unmatched. From germline, CDR1 is SGHTA and CDR2 FQGTGA. DNA of the CDR3: TGTGCCAGCAGCCAAACCGGGACAGGGGCTGAAGAGCAGTACTTC. Its protein is CASSQTGTGAEEQYF.

The chain links TRBV9 to TRBJ2-5; 8 bases fit TRBD2. The germline gives CDR1 SGDLS, CDR2 YYNGEE. The J segment lost 5 bases and the V segment lost 5 bases, leaving 11 bases of the junction unmatched. The CDR3 totals 15 residues. CDR3 loop: CASSPSTSAGETQYF. The CDR3 region has the DNA TGTGCCAGCAGTCCCTCGACTAGCGCGGGGGAGACCCAGTACTTC.

The chain recombines TRBV25-1 with TRBJ2-7; 8 nucleotides agree with TRBD1. With V trimmed by 1 base and J by 4 bases, 6 bases remained unmatched. The CDR3 has 15 residues. Germline V gene sequence: CDR1 MGHDK, CDR2 SYGVNS. The CDR3 region has the DNA TGTGCCAGCAGTGAATGGACAGGGACGGGATACGAGCAGTACTTC. It codes for CASSEWTGTGYEQYF.

The rearrangement joins TRBV7-9 to TRBJ1-2; 7 bases agree with TRBD1. Germline CDR1 and CDR2: SEHNR and FQNEAQ (reference sequence). The CDR3 totals 13 residues. Trimming cost V 4 bases and J 4 bases; bases outside gene matches: 3. CDR3 DNA sequence: TGTGCCAGCAGCTATGGGACAGCCTATGGCTACACCTTC. This codes for CASSYGTAYGYTF.

This sequence joins TRBV30 and TRBJ1-3, with D hard to call. The CDR3 has 15 residues. Deletions cut 0 bases from V and 5 bases from J, with 14 bases between. Germline CDR1 and CDR2: GTSNPN and SVGIG (reference sequence). CDR3 DNA: TGTGCCTGGAGTGTACCTCGGGGTGTAAGAAACACCATATATTTT. This translates into CAWSVPRGVRNTIYF. The whole variable domain, filled in from reference TRBV30 and TRBJ1-3, reads SQTIHQWPATLVQPVGSPLSLECTVEGTSNPNLYWYRQAAGRGLQLLFYSVGIGQISSEVPQNLSASRPQDRQFILSSKKLLLSDSGFYLCAWSVPRGVRNTIYFGEGSWLTVV.

The chain combines TRBV5-4 with TRBJ1-1; weak D call: TRBD1 (6 bases). The CDR3 length is 14 residues. Germline lookup yields CDR1 SGHNT and CDR2 YYREEE (reference sequence). The germline V and J ends were trimmed by 5 bases and 3 bases, with 14 bases remaining between them. Here the CDR3 reads CASRPGVGDTEAFF. The CDR3 nucleotides read TGTGCCAGCAGGCCAGGGGTGGGGGACACTGAAGCTTTCTTT.

V is TRBV29-1 and J is TRBJ1-1; possible D gene TRBD1, 5 bases. The CDR3 totals 12 residues. With 3 bases removed from V and 9 bases from J, the gap between germline ends came to 14 bases. The germline CDR1 and CDR2 sequences are SQVTM and ANQGSEA. CDR3 residues: CSVELGGSQAFF. The CDR3 DNA sequence: TGCAGCGTTGAGCTGGGGGGTTCCCAAGCTTTCTTT.

The CDR3 DNA follows: TGTGCCAGCAGCTTAGAGAGAAATCAGCCCCAGCATTTT. Its translation is CASSLERNQPQHF. The J gene is TRBJ1-5, the V gene TRBV7-2; no clear D. Trimming shortened V by 1 base and J by 4 bases, and 5 bases separated the two germline ends. CDR3 length: 13 residues. Germline V gives CDR1 SGHTA, CDR2 FQGNSA.

CDR3 sequence (DNA): TGCGCCAGCAGCGACATAAGCGGGAGCACACAAGAGACCCAGTACTTC. Protein product: CASSDISGSTQETQYF. This chain joins TRBV5-1 and TRBJ2-5, with TRBD2 matching 8 bases. Looked up from germline, CDR1 is SGHRS and CDR2 is YFSETQ. CDR3 size: 16 residues. V dropped 4 bases and J dropped 2; count of bases not matched to a gene: 10. Full variable domain (rest looked up from reference TRBV5-1 and TRBJ2-5): KAGVTQTPRYLIKTRGQQVTLSCSPISGHRSVSWYQQTPGQGLQFLFEYFSETQRNKGNFPGRFSGRQFSNSRSEMNVSTLELGDSALYLCASSDISGSTQETQYFGPGTRLLVL.

This chain joins TRBV4-2 and TRBJ2-7; 7 positions agree with TRBD1. J was trimmed by 5 bases and V by 5 bases; bases with no gene match: 6. Germline CDR1 reads LGHNA; CDR2 reads YNFKEQ. CDR3 size: 13 residues. In nucleotides, the CDR3 is TGTGCCAGCAGCTCCCGGGACAGAGACGAGCAGTACTTC. Translating gives CASSSRDRDEQYF.

This chain links TRBV9 with TRBJ2-5, with a tentative D call TRBD2 (6 bases). Trimming pared 4 bases from V and 5 bases from J, leaving 18 bases between. Germline loops: CDR1 SGDLS, CDR2 YYNGEE. The CDR3 totals 15 residues. The CDR3 bases are TGTGCCAGCAGCCCCGGGAACCCCGGGGGTGAGACCCAGTACTTC. Its translation: CASSPGNPGGETQYF.

The DNA of the CDR3 is TGTGCCAGCAGTCCCAAACCCTTGGGGGGGTCCAGGGCCAACGTCCTGACTTTC. It encodes CASSPKPLGGSRANVLTF. The chain combines TRBV27 with TRBJ2-6; 7 bases match TRBD2. After removal of 5 bases from V and 5 bases from J, the junction contained 15 bases not matched to a gene. CDR1 and CDR2 from the germline V gene are MNHEY and SMNVEV (reference sequence). The CDR3 extends over 18 amino acids. The whole variable domain, remainder taken from reference TRBV27 and TRBJ2-6, is EAQVTQNPRYLITVTGKKLTVTCSQNMNHEYMSWYRQDPGLGLRQIYYSMNVEVTDKGDVPEGYKVSRKEKRNFPLILESPSPNQTSLYFCASSPKPLGGSRANVLTFGAGSRLTVL.

This clone was counted a few times. The J gene is TRBJ2-7, the V gene TRBV6-5, with 12 bases matching TRBD2. The length of the CDR3 is 13 residues. Germline lookup yields CDR1 MNHEY and CDR2 SVGAGI. V gave up 8 bases and J gave up 6 bases; unmatched junction bases: 5. In DNA, the CDR3 is TGTGCCAGCGGGAGGACTAGCGGGATCGAGCAGTACTTC. This encodes CASGRTSGIEQYF.

The chain is built from TRBV11-3 and TRBJ1-1; D may be TRBD1 (5 bases). The CDR3 is 14 amino acids. Germline assignment: CDR1 SGHNT and CDR2 YENEEA. V dropped 5 bases and J dropped 5 bases, with 15 bases sitting between them. The CDR3 loop is CASSGMGGTTEAFF. DNA of the CDR3: TGTGCCAGCAGCGGGATGGGGGGAACGACTGAAGCTTTCTTT.

This clone came up once. J is TRBJ1-2 and V is TRBV28; possible D gene TRBD1, 5 bases. Germline V gene lookup returns CDR1 MDHEN and CDR2 SYDVKM. With 6 bases removed from V and 5 bases from J, the gap between germline ends came to 16 bases. The CDR3 runs to 14 residues. DNA of the CDR3: TGTGCCAGCAGGGTAGACGGGGGGAGGTATGGCTACACCTTC. Protein sequence: CASRVDGGRYGYTF.

CDR3 DNA sequence: TGTGCCAGCGACGTGGGGGGTTCACCCCTCCACTTT. Residues: CASDVGGSPLHF. The chain couples TRBV28 to TRBJ1-6; perhaps TRBD1 as D (5 bases). The V end was cut by 8 bases, the J end by 9 bases, with 11 bases between. There are 12 residues in the CDR3. Looked up from germline, CDR1 is MDHEN and CDR2 is SYDVKM.

The chain carries TRBV30 and TRBJ1-5; D gene ambiguous. The CDR3 sequence is 13 residues long. Germline V gene data show CDR1 as GTSNPN and CDR2 as SVGIG (reference sequence). V dropped 0 bases and J dropped 3 bases, with 6 bases sitting between them. The CDR3 nucleotides read TGTGCCTGGAGTGTGGCAGACAATCAGCCCCAGCATTTT. It specifies CAWSVADNQPQHF.

The chain recombines TRBV2 with TRBJ2-2, with a tentative D call TRBD2 (5 bases). Germline V gene data show CDR1 as SNHLY and CDR2 as FYNNEI. Trimming pared 6 bases from V and 1 base from J, leaving 12 bases between. CDR3 length equals 15 residues. For the CDR3, the DNA is TGTGCCAGCAGCATAGGACTTGGGAACACCGGGGAGCTGTTTTTT. Translated, it gives CASSIGLGNTGELFF.

V gene TRBV5-1 combines with J gene TRBJ2-5, with 7 bases that match TRBD2. The DNA end favors TRBJ2-7, so the J call may be wrong. The germline V gene encodes CDR1 SGHRS and CDR2 YFSETQ. The CDR3 sequence is 15 residues long. The CDR3 bases are TGCGCCAGCAGAACTGGACTAGGCAGCTCCTACGAGCAGTACTTC. Protein: CASRTGLGSSYEQYF.

The rearrangement joins TRBV7-3 to TRBJ2-3; D may be TRBD1 (6 bases). The CDR3 has 16 residues. Per germline, CDR1 SGHTA and CDR2 FQGTGA. Trimming took off 1 base at V and 0 bases at J, with 11 bases between the two ends. In DNA, the CDR3 is TGTGCCAGCAGCTTAAATTCAGGGGCGAGCACAGATACGCAGTATTTT. This encodes CASSLNSGASTDTQYF.

The V call is TRBV6-1, the J call TRBJ1-1; the D gene is possibly TRBD1 (6 bases). The CDR3 has 13 amino acids. Germline V gene data show CDR1 as MNHNS and CDR2 as SASEGT. Trimming shortened V by 6 bases and J by 3 bases, and 11 bases separated the two germline ends. CDR3 DNA: TGTGCCAGCAGGAGGGGGTTAGACACTGAAGCTTTCTTT. Protein product: CASRRGLDTEAFF.

This chain links TRBV7-9 with TRBJ2-7; D remains ambiguous. The CDR3 contains 14 residues. Looked up from germline, CDR1 is SEHNR and CDR2 is FQNEAQ (reference sequence). V was clipped by 5 bases and J by 6 bases, with 17 bases between them. CDR3 nucleotides: TGTGCCAGCAGCGCGCTAGTTTCACCCTTCGAGCAGTACTTC. Translation gives CASSALVSPFEQYF.

The rearrangement joins TRBV6-6 to TRBJ2-5; TRBD1 matches at 7 bases. The germline V gene has CDR1 MNHNY and CDR2 SVGAGI (reference sequence). V trimming: 4 bases; J trimming: 5 bases; junction bases outside the gene matches: 4. The CDR3 is made up of 13 amino acids. CDR3 coding DNA: TGTGCCAGCAGTTCCACAGGGGTGGAGACCCAGTACTTC. Amino acids: CASSSTGVETQYF.

This chain joins TRBV28 and TRBJ2-3; 8 bases fit TRBD2. V lost 4 bases, J lost 6 bases, and 9 bases stayed unmatched. The CDR3 sequence is 15 residues long. From germline, CDR1 is MDHEN and CDR2 SYDVKM. DNA of the CDR3: TGTGCCAGCAGTTCCCCAGCTAGCGGGTTTGATACGCAGTATTTT. This gives the protein CASSSPASGFDTQYF. Combining the CDR3 with reference TRBV28 and TRBJ2-3 gives the whole variable domain DVKVTQSSRYLVKRTGEKVFLECVQDMDHENMFWYRQDPGLGLRLIYFSYDVKMKEKGDIPEGYSVSREKKERFSLILESASTNQTSMYLCASSSPASGFDTQYFGPGTRLTVL.

The chain uses TRBV28 and TRBJ1-5; 7 nucleotides line up with TRBD1. This CDR3 spans 14 amino acids. Germline V gene data show CDR1 as MDHEN and CDR2 as SYDVKM. V lost 6 bases, J lost 2 bases, and 4 bases stayed unmatched. The CDR3 DNA reads as TGTGCCAGCAGGACAGGGTTCGGCAATCAGCCCCAGCATTTT. It yields the protein CASRTGFGNQPQHF.

The table lists this clone with a count of one. The chain joins TRBV6-5 to TRBJ2-5, with 9 bases aligning to TRBD1. Per germline, CDR1 MNHEY and CDR2 SVGAGI. The CDR3 contains 13 residues. V was pared by 6 bases and J by 5 bases, with 4 bases of the junction left unmatched. Here the CDR3 reads CASRGDRGETQYF. CDR3 DNA sequence: TGTGCCAGCAGAGGAGACAGGGGGGAGACCCAGTACTTC.

Comment on this clone: Relative to the germline gene, one junction end is altered; a read error may explain this. The rearrangement uses TRBV5-1 and TRBJ2-1, with 9 bases aligning to TRBD2. The CDR3 is made up of 16 amino acids. Germline V gene data show CDR1 as SGHRS and CDR2 as YFSETQ. CDR3 sequence: CVSSSLIAGAHNEQFF. The CDR3 DNA reads TGCGTCAGCAGCTCTTTAATAGCGGGGGCACACAATGAGCAGTTCTTC.

The chain recombines TRBV5-8 with TRBJ1-5; D unresolved. The CDR3 spans 13 residues. The V and J ends lost 7 bases and 6 bases respectively, with 14 bases between them. Germline assignment: CDR1 SGHTS and CDR2 YDEGEE. The CDR3 DNA reads TGTGCCAGCGATCCCGGGATGAGTCAGCCCCAGCATTTT. Translated, it gives CASDPGMSQPQHF.

The V call is TRBV4-2, the J call TRBJ1-2, with D possibly TRBD1 on 6 matching bases. Between the trimmed V and J ends, which lost 4 bases and 3 bases, there was a span of 12 bases. This CDR3 has 14 residues. Per the germline V gene, CDR1 is LGHNA and CDR2 is YNFKEQ. CDR3 loop: CASSRSRGDYGYTF. The CDR3 region has the DNA TGTGCCAGCAGCCGGAGCAGGGGAGACTATGGCTACACCTTC.

This clone showed up just once. J is TRBJ2-3 and V is TRBV7-3, with 8 bases lining up with TRBD1. V lost 4 bases, J lost 2 bases, and 2 bases stayed unmatched. This CDR3 is built from 14 residues. CDR1 and CDR2 from the germline V gene are SGHTA and FQGTGA. This chain's CDR3 is CASSWDRYTDTQYF. CDR3 DNA sequence: TGTGCCAGCAGCTGGGACAGGTACACAGATACGCAGTATTTT.

This clone occurred a few times. This chain links TRBV13 with TRBJ2-5; TRBD1 agrees at 10 bases. This CDR3 spans 16 amino acids. The germline CDR1 and CDR2 sequences are PRHDT and FYEKMQ (reference sequence). Trimming removed 2 bases from V and 1 base from J; junction bases left unmatched: 4. CDR3 in DNA: TGTGCCAGCAGCTTATTGGACAGGGGGATCCAAGAGACCCAGTACTTC. Translated, it gives CASSLLDRGIQETQYF.

Details on this clone: The same CDR3 is also encoded by other DNA sequences in this sample. The rearrangement links TRBV28 to TRBJ1-2; D gene uncertain. The length of the CDR3 is 13 residues. Trimming removed 6 bases at V and 0 bases at J, with 8 bases between. Germline loops: CDR1 MDHEN, CDR2 SYDVKM. For the CDR3, the DNA is TGTGCCAGCAGCCCGACAACTAACTATGGCTACACCTTC. It yields the protein CASSPTTNYGYTF.